The next 8 T cell receptor beta chains were all read from a single sample in a study of blood T cell repertoires in COVID-19. Sequencing was performed with immunoSEQ multiplex PCR; in TCRdb, only in-frame clones are kept and a portion is missing. The data hold about 94,000 clones, with more than 70% observed a single time. The sample comprised peripheral blood. The source of these receptors is a woman in her fifties or sixties in a cohort sampled during active or convalescent COVID-19.

The V and J genes are TRBV7-9 and TRBJ1-2; 7 positions agree with TRBD1. Germline loops: CDR1 SEHNR, CDR2 FQNEAQ (reference sequence). The CDR3 loop spans 17 amino acids. Trimming at V came to 1 base and at J to 5 bases, leaving 13 bases not matched to a gene. In DNA, the CDR3 is TGTGCCAGCAGCTTAGGGGTAGGGGGCGGTCTCGGGTATGGCTACACCTTC. Its translation: CASSLGVGGGLGYGYTF.

The rearrangement links TRBV20-1 to TRBJ2-1; D not resolved. Germline values: CDR1 DFQATT, CDR2 SNEGSKA (reference sequence). V was shortened by 4 bases and J by 13 bases, with 14 bases between the two germline ends. The CDR3 totals 11 residues. The CDR3 loop reads CSAIDRFLQFF. CDR3 sequence (DNA): TGCAGTGCTATAGACCGATTCCTACAGTTCTTC.

This chain links TRBV28 with TRBJ2-3, with 10 bases identical to TRBD2. The trim removed 2 bases at V and 0 bases at J, leaving 2 bases unmatched. Per germline, CDR1 MDHEN and CDR2 SYDVKM. The CDR3 loop spans 16 amino acids. The CDR3 here is CASSLTSGESTDTQYF. CDR3 DNA sequence: TGTGCCAGCAGTTTAACTAGCGGGGAGAGCACAGATACGCAGTATTTT.

The chain couples TRBV12-3 or TRBV12-4 to TRBJ1-2; 8 bases fit TRBD1. Unmatched junction bases numbered 9, after V lost 7 bases and J lost 8 bases. CDR3 size: 13 residues. CDR3 nucleotides: TGTGCCAGCACATCGACAGGGGCAAAAGGCTACACCTTC. Translating it yields CASTSTGAKGYTF.

The V call is TRBV7-6, the J call TRBJ2-2; D remains unclear. From germline, CDR1 is SGHVS and CDR2 FNYEAQ. The CDR3 is 15 residues long. V was pared by 0 bases and J by 8 bases, with 13 bases between. CDR3 bases: TGTGCCAGCAGCTTAGCCTTCTCTAGTGTTGGGGAGCTGTTTTTT. Protein: CASSLAFSSVGELFF.

The chain joins TRBV27 to TRBJ1-1; tentative D call: TRBD1 (5 bases). Trimming left V 8 bases short and J 11 bases short, with 15 bases between. Germline assignment: CDR1 MNHEY and CDR2 SMNVEV (reference sequence). The CDR3 loop spans 11 amino acids. The CDR3 protein is CASGQGLDAFF. The CDR3 nucleotides read TGTGCCAGCGGCCAGGGACTTGATGCTTTCTTT.

The genes are TRBV5-1 and TRBJ2-2; 8 bases match TRBD2. This CDR3 region has 16 residues. Germline V lookup: CDR1 SGHRS, CDR2 YFSETQ. After removal of 5 bases from V and 1 base from J, the junction contained 7 bases not matched to a gene. CDR3 nucleotide sequence: TGCGCCAGCAGGTTTACTAGCGGAAGGAACACCGGGGAGCTGTTTTTT. Residues: CASRFTSGRNTGELFF. Together with reference TRBV5-1 and TRBJ2-2, the CDR3 gives the full variable domain: KAGVTQTPRYLIKTRGQQVTLSCSPISGHRSVSWYQQTPGQGLQFLFEYFSETQRNKGNFPGRFSGRQFSNSRSEMNVSTLELGDSALYLCASRFTSGRNTGELFFGEGSRLTVL.

This chain connects TRBV29-1 to TRBJ2-3, with TRBD1 identical over 10 bases. This CDR3 comprises 17 residues. Germline CDR1 is SQVTM and CDR2 is ANQGSEA. After removal of 6 bases from V and 3 bases from J, the junction contained 15 bases not matched to a gene. The CDR3 DNA follows: TGCAGCGTGGGGACAGGGGTAACCCTCGGGAGAACAGATACGCAGTATTTT. As protein: CSVGTGVTLGRTDTQYF.